One TCR beta chain is described in this entry. The antigen is not known. The CDR3 spans 14 residues. The germline V and J ends were trimmed by 5 bases and 4 bases, with 14 bases remaining between them. CDR1 is SEHNR and CDR2 is FQNEAQ in the germline V gene (reference sequence). Separate from the roughly 670-subject first cohort, the roughly 120-subject validation cohort was the one that the donors belonged to. The repertoire was sequenced with immunoSEQ multiplex PCR; TCRdb's copy has only in-frame clones and lacks some. The data show 71,000 or so clones, 94% seen once. This record belongs to a study of cytomegalovirus exposure and HLA in healthy donors. At the level of the study: The 666 first-cohort repertoires shared a platform with the roughly 130 validation repertoires, as reported in a later analysis.

Study-level results: In the approximately 120 validation repertoires, a later analysis found that first-cohort TCR clusters tended to co-occur.

The rearrangement joins TRBV7-9 to TRBJ1-2; D uncertain. The sequence was collected from a woman younger than 35 in good health and CMV-seropositive. Source material: PBMCs. CDR3 DNA: TGTGCCAGCAGCCCAAGCGGGGTGGGCTATGGCTACACCTTC. Translated, it gives CASSPSGVGYGYTF.